The entry below gives a single T cell receptor (beta chain) sequence along with its context. Its antigen remains unidentified. The data derive from a study of cytomegalovirus exposure and HLA in healthy donors. Notes on the study in general: A later analysis linked a missense variant in DCLRE1C to the trimming of TCR beta V and J genes. The study put 150 to 200 TCR beta chains on its list as cytomegalovirus-associated.

Researchers ran the PCR with 60 Vbeta and 13 Jbeta primers. The data were produced by immunoSEQ multiplex PCR, yet TCRdb's version contains in-frame clones alone and is incomplete. The table records over 75,000 clones, about three quarters of them present only once. Trimming pared 0 bases from V and 5 bases from J, leaving 9 bases between. Germline CDR1 is SGHDT and CDR2 is YYEEEE. This CDR3 is built from 13 residues. This sequence originates from a man aged 55-75 years in good health and CMV-seropositive. The sample consisted of PBMCs. The rearrangement joins TRBV5-6 to TRBJ2-7, with D possibly TRBD2 on 6 matching bases. In DNA, the CDR3 is TGTGCCAGCAGCTTGGTATCGGGGGACGAGCAGTACTTC. Translating it yields CASSLVSGDEQYF.